The TCR beta chain under discussion was sequenced for a study of blood T cell repertoires in COVID-19. The CDR3 is 19 amino acids. CDR1 is LNHNV, CDR2 YYDKDF, per germline (reference sequence). The V end was cut by 0 bases, the J end by 8 bases, with 25 bases between. Assay: immunoSEQ multiplex PCR; the TCRdb copy retains only in-frame clones and omits some. The profile shows roughly 120,000 clones, 75% to 90% of them singletons. This TCR was recovered from a woman of 80 years or more with COVID-19, enrolled during active disease. The sample comprised peripheral blood. The chain combines TRBV15 with TRBJ1-4, with D hard to call. The CDR3 sequence: CATSREISDSWLEREKLFF. The CDR3 nucleotides are TGTGCCACCAGCAGAGAGATCAGCGACTCCTGGTTAGAGCGAGAAAAACTGTTTTTT.